This TCR beta chain was sequenced during a study of blood T cell repertoires in COVID-19. The assay was immunoSEQ multiplex PCR, and TCRdb's table has in-frame clones only and misses some. The sample includes some 120,000 clones, 85% seen only once; the top ten take about 6.2%. This CDR3 contains 12 residues. Per the germline V gene, CDR1 is SGHTS and CDR2 is YDEGEE. J was trimmed by 8 bases and V by 4 bases; bases with no gene match: 5. This TCR was recovered from a man older than 75 with active or convalescent COVID-19. The chain combines TRBV5-8 with TRBJ1-2; 7 bases match TRBD1. Sequenced sample: peripheral blood. In DNA form, the CDR3 reads TGTGCCAGCAGCACGACAGGGAGGGGCTACACCTTC. Protein sequence: CASSTTGRGYTF.